The 8 T cell receptor beta chains listed next were all sequenced from one sample in a study of regulatory T cells in long-lasting Graves disease. Noted time point: newly diagnosed GD, antithyroid drugs for less than 3 months. The TCR library was prepared using RNA isolated from PBMCs. CDR3 regions were amplified by Arm-PCR using iRepertoire HTBI primers to build TCR beta libraries. TCRdb re-analysed the multiplex PCR reads in MiXCR, keeping a single row per CDR3 protein. The table has some 560,000 distinct CDR3 sequences, approximately 16% seen once; the top ten hold 25%. These data were also reused for a study on T cells in Graves' hyperthyroidism and ophthalmopathy.

The specimen was peripheral blood mononuclear cells (PBMCs), collected at new diagnosis, from a patient treated with antithyroid drugs. Every receptor here comes from a woman aged 35-65 years with Graves disease.

The chain recombines TRBV29-1 with TRBJ1-3; D uncertain. CDR3 length: 14 residues. Trimming stripped 5 bases from V and 0 bases from J, with 11 bases between. Germline V gene sequence: CDR1 SQVTM, CDR2 ANQGSEA. CDR3 sequence: CSVRQDDSGNTIYF. In DNA form, the CDR3 reads TGCAGCGTTCGCCAGGACGACTCTGGAAACACCATATATTTT. The whole variable domain, remainder taken from reference TRBV29-1 and TRBJ1-3, is SAVISQKPSRDICQRGTSLTIQCQVDSQVTMMFWYRQQPGQSLTLIATANQGSEATYESGFVIDKFPISRPNLTFSTLTVSNMSPEDSSIYLCSVRQDDSGNTIYFGEGSWLTVV.

This clonotype was recorded at least ten times. The CDR3 is CASSLEVEAFF. In nucleotides, the CDR3 is TGTGCCAGCAGCTTAGAAGTAGAAGCTTTCTTT. The rearrangement joins TRBV7-9 to TRBJ1-1; D remains unclear. Germline V gives CDR1 SEHNR, CDR2 FQNEAQ (reference sequence). The CDR3 covers 11 residues. The V and J ends lost 1 base and 8 bases respectively, with 5 bases between them. Supplemented by reference TRBV7-9 and TRBJ1-1, the full variable domain reads DTGVSQNPRHKITKRGQNVTFRCDPISEHNRLYWYRQTLGQGPEFLTYFQNEAQLEKSRLLSDRFSAERPKGSFSTLEIQRTEQGDSAMYLCASSLEVEAFFGQGTRLTVV.

This clonotype has a handful of counts. The chain combines TRBV13 with TRBJ2-3; 9 positions agree with TRBD1. CDR1 is PRHDT and CDR2 is FYEKMQ in the germline V gene (reference sequence). The CDR3 has 14 amino acids. V shed 4 bases, J shed 4 bases, and the junction held 3 bases outside the gene matches. DNA of the CDR3: TGTGCCAGCAGCTACGGACAGGGGCCAGATACGCAGTATTTT. It translates to CASSYGQGPDTQYF.

The chain recombines TRBV7-9 with TRBJ2-1; TRBD2 matches at 10 bases. Germline V gene data show CDR1 as SEHNR and CDR2 as FQNEAQ (reference sequence). The J segment lost 6 bases and the V segment lost 7 bases, leaving 6 bases of the junction unmatched. The CDR3 spans 14 residues. For the CDR3, the DNA is TGTGCCAGCACAAGCGGGGGGGCCGCCAATGAGCAGTTCTTC. It encodes CASTSGGAANEQFF.

The table lists this clonotype with a few counts. The rearrangement joins TRBV15 to TRBJ2-5; the match to TRBD2 covers 7 bases. This CDR3 has 16 amino acids. Germline values: CDR1 LNHNV, CDR2 YYDKDF (reference sequence). V trimming: 3 bases; J trimming: 3 bases; junction bases outside the gene matches: 10. The CDR3 DNA reads as TGTGCCACCAGCAGGGAGGGAGCGGGGCAGGAAGAGACCCAGTACTTC. The encoded protein is CATSREGAGQEETQYF.

This clonotype turned up a few times. The chain couples TRBV6-1 to TRBJ1-3; 7 bases are a match to TRBD1. Germline lookup yields CDR1 MNHNS and CDR2 SASEGT. The CDR3 is 14 residues long. The junction had 6 bases not matched to a gene; V was cut back by 6 bases and J by 4 bases. CDR3 loop: CASRPRQGGNTIYF. The CDR3 DNA reads as TGTGCCAGCAGACCCAGACAGGGCGGAAACACCATATATTTT.

Comments on this clonotype: The CDR3 carries no conserved terminal phenylalanine or tryptophan, so it likely arises from a read error. CDR3 protein: CASSNTGYEQYL. DNA of the CDR3: TGTGCCAGCAGCAATACAGGGTACGAGCAGTACCTC. The rearrangement links TRBV7-9 to TRBJ2-7; D perhaps matches TRBD1 (6 bases). With 5 bases removed from V and 4 bases from J, the gap between germline ends came to 9 bases. This CDR3 region has 12 residues. Germline CDR1 reads SEHNR; CDR2 reads FQNEAQ (reference sequence).

The chain employs TRBV18 and TRBJ2-7; D not resolved. The CDR3 extends over 14 amino acids. The V gene's germline CDR1 is KGHSH and CDR2 LQKENI. V gave up 3 bases and J gave up 4 bases, with 13 bases separating them. DNA for the CDR3: TGTGCCAGCTCACCCCTTCGGAACGGTTACGAGCAGTACTTC. Its translation: CASSPLRNGYEQYF.